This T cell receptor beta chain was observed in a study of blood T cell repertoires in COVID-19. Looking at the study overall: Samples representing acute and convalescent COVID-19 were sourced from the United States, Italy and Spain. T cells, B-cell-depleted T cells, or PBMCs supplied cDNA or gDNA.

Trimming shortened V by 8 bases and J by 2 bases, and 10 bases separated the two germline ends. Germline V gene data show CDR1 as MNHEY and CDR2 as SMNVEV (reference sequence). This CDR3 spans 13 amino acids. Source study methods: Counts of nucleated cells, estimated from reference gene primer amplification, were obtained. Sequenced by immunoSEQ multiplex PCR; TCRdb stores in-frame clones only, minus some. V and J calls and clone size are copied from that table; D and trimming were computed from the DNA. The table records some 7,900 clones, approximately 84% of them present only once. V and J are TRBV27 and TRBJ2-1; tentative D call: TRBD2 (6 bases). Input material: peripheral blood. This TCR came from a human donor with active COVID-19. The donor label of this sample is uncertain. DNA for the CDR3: TGTGCCAGCTGTCCTAGCGCCTACAATGAGCAGTTCTTC. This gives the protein CASCPSAYNEQFF.